One sample yielded the 19 T cell receptor beta chains listed below, sequenced in a study of T cell repertoires in cytomegalovirus infection. No antigen has been assigned to these receptors. In TCRdb, the reads were re-called with MiXCR into one record per CDR3 protein. The sample records about 830,000 distinct CDR3 sequences, about 31% being singletons. The specimen was cultured CD8+ T cells from PBMCs, collected from culture after CMV antigen stimulation. Receptors were obtained from a human donor in good health (CMV status not recorded). Some clones in this sample may be carry-over from other donors' samples.

A remark on this clonotype: The germline gene is not matched at one end of the junction; a read error may be the cause. This chain uses TRBV29-1 with TRBJ1-4; possibly TRBD1 for D (5 bases). The CDR3 has 11 amino acids. CDR1 SQVTM and CDR2 ANQGSEA come from the germline V gene. The CDR3 bases are TGCAGCGTTGAAGATCGGCGGGGCCTCTTCTTT. Its translation is CSVEDRRGLFF.

Only a few counts were recorded for this clonotype. The chain joins TRBV2 to TRBJ2-7, with 9 bases aligning to TRBD1. The CDR3 runs 16 residues. Trimming took 1 base from V and 2 from J; bases not matched to a gene: 6. CDR1 is SNHLY, CDR2 FYNNEI, per germline. The CDR3: CASSEVTGGLPYEQYF. In nucleotides, the CDR3 is TGTGCCAGCAGTGAAGTGACAGGGGGTCTTCCCTACGAGCAGTACTTC.

The chain links TRBV7-6 to TRBJ1-2, with D possibly TRBD1 on 6 matching bases. This CDR3 spans 15 amino acids. Germline-derived CDR1 and CDR2 are SGHVS and FNYEAQ. Trimming took off 1 base at V and 4 bases at J, with 13 bases between the two ends. The CDR3 spells CASSLGTGAIYGYTF. As DNA, the CDR3 is TGTGCCAGCAGCTTAGGAACGGGGGCGATCTATGGCTACACCTTC.

This chain uses TRBV4-1 with TRBJ2-3; maybe TRBD1 (6 bases). Germline V gene data show CDR1 as MGHRA and CDR2 as YSYEKL. V lost 3 bases and J 1 base, leaving 14 bases between the germline ends. The CDR3 covers 16 residues. The CDR3, as DNA: TGCGCCAGCAGCCATCCGACCAGGGGCCGCACAGATACGCAGTATTTT. It encodes CASSHPTRGRTDTQYF.

CDR3 nucleotides: TGTGCCAGCAGTTACGAAAGGACAGATACGCAGTATTTT. This codes for CASSYERTDTQYF. The V gene is TRBV6-5, the J gene TRBJ2-3; D not resolved. CDR1 is MNHEY, CDR2 SVGAGI, per germline. The ends were cut back, 2 bases at V and 3 bases at J, with 6 bases in the middle. The CDR3 is made up of 13 amino acids.

On this clonotype itself: Given a much more abundant clone one base away, this may be a read error. V and J are TRBV5-4 and TRBJ1-6; no clear D. The length of the CDR3 is 13 residues. CDR1 and CDR2 (germline): SGHNT, YYREEE (reference sequence). DNA for the CDR3: TGTGCCAGCGGCTTGAGGGCTAATTCACCCCTCCACTTT. It specifies CASGLRANSPLHF.

This clonotype has at least ten counts. V gene TRBV7-9 combines with J gene TRBJ1-4; D perhaps matches TRBD1 (5 bases). This CDR3 comprises 16 residues. With 7 bases removed from V and 5 bases from J, the gap between germline ends came to 20 bases. CDR1 is SEHNR, CDR2 FQNEAQ, per germline (reference sequence). The CDR3 DNA follows: TGTGCCAGCACCCGGAAAAGGGACTACTCAAATGAAAAACTGTTTTTT. This gives the protein CASTRKRDYSNEKLFF.

The genes are TRBV6-2 or TRBV6-3 and TRBJ2-7; D not certain. V gave up 5 bases and J gave up 7 bases, with 12 bases separating them. This CDR3 has 12 amino acids. Germline V CDR1 and CDR2: MNHEY, SVGEGT. The CDR3 region has the DNA TGTGCCAGCAGTCAGAGTTGGGGTGAGCAGTACGTC. Translated: CASSQSWGEQYV.

This clonotype was counted at least ten times. For the CDR3, the DNA is TGTGCCAGCAGCCCAACCGGGGGGCTGGGATACACCTTC. Its translation is CASSPTGGLGYTF. The chain uses TRBV7-9 and TRBJ1-2; D possibly corresponds to TRBD1 (6 bases). The germline V and J ends were trimmed by 5 bases and 11 bases, with 18 bases remaining between them. Looked up from germline, CDR1 is SEHNR and CDR2 is FQNEAQ (reference sequence). The CDR3 is 13 residues long. The complete variable domain, with remaining parts taken from reference TRBV7-9 and TRBJ1-2, reads DTGVSQNPRHKITKRGQNVTFRCDPISEHNRLYWYRQTLGQGPEFLTYFQNEAQLEKSRLLSDRFSAERPKGSFSTLEIQRTEQGDSAMYLCASSPTGGLGYTFGSGTRLTVV.

This clonotype turned up a few times. V usage is TRBV6-6 and J usage is TRBJ2-3; no reliable D call. V shed 2 bases and J shed 2 bases, with 17 bases lying between them. The CDR3 runs 17 residues. Per the germline V gene, CDR1 is MNHNY and CDR2 is SVGAGI (reference sequence). The CDR3 spells CASSYTHGRIDTDTQYF. The CDR3, as DNA: TGTGCCAGCAGTTACACGCACGGACGGATCGACACAGATACGCAGTATTTT.

The chain carries TRBV7-9 and TRBJ2-7; D is ambiguous. CDR3 length: 12 residues. Looked up from germline, CDR1 is SEHNR and CDR2 is FQNEAQ (reference sequence). Trimming took 5 bases from V and 0 from J, leaving 5 bases between them. The CDR3 is CASSHTSYEQYV. DNA for the CDR3: TGTGCCAGCAGCCATACCTCCTACGAGCAGTACGTC.

As to this clonotype: Since a much larger clone is just one base distant, this may be a read error. The genes are TRBV7-9 and TRBJ1-1; D call uncertain. The CDR3 is 15 residues long. Trimming removed 5 bases from V and 3 bases from J, with 16 bases in between. The germline CDR1 and CDR2 sequences are SEHNR and FQNEAQ (reference sequence). CDR3 in amino acids: CASSPGFWEDTEAFF. In nucleotides, the CDR3 is TGTGCCAGCAGCCCCGGTTTCTGGGAGGACACTGAAGCTTTCTTT.

This clonotype was recorded a few times. The chain combines TRBV7-8 with TRBJ1-2; 12 bases agree with TRBD1. Germline-derived CDR1 and CDR2 are SGHVS and FQNEAQ. Germline trimming cut 4 bases from V and 4 bases from J; bases unmatched to any gene: 4. This CDR3 has 15 residues. Here the CDR3 reads CASSSQGQGAYGYTF. The CDR3 DNA reads TGTGCCAGCAGCTCTCAGGGACAGGGGGCCTATGGCTACACCTTC.

The gene calls are TRBV19 and TRBJ1-1, with D unresolved. The length of the CDR3 is 13 residues. V was cut by 7 bases and J by 4 bases, with 13 bases left in between. CDR1 LNHDA and CDR2 SQIVND come from the germline V gene (reference sequence). The CDR3 DNA follows: TGTGCCAGTATCCCGGTAGAAGGCACTGAAGCTTTCTTT. It translates to CASIPVEGTEAFF.

V is TRBV2 and J is TRBJ2-3; 7 bases agree with TRBD1. This CDR3 is built from 16 residues. Germline CDR1 reads SNHLY; CDR2 reads FYNNEI. V lost 2 bases to trimming and J lost 8 bases; unmatched junction nucleotides: 13. The CDR3: CASSEFPTGQAGTQYF. DNA of the CDR3: TGTGCCAGCAGTGAATTCCCCACTGGACAGGCCGGTACGCAGTATTTT.

CDR3 bases: TGTGCCATCAATTCGCTGAGGGGCGACTATGGCTACACCTTC. Its translation: CAINSLRGDYGYTF. This rearrangement joins TRBV6-6 to TRBJ1-2, with D possibly being TRBD1 (5 bases). The CDR3 is made up of 14 amino acids. Germline V CDR1 and CDR2: MNHNY, SVGAGI (reference sequence). Trimming shortened V by 10 bases and J by 3 bases, and 18 bases separated the two germline ends.

In its sample, this clonotype was seen a few times. An end of the junction does not agree with germline; a read error may underlie this. The chain has TRBV4-1 and TRBJ2-1; D might be TRBD2 (7 bases). Germline V CDR1 and CDR2: MGHRA, YSYEKL. The CDR3 consists of 14 residues. The CDR3 nucleotides read TGCGTCAGCAGCCATGTCGGGGGGCGGAATGAGCAGTTCTTC. This gives the protein CVSSHVGGRNEQFF.

This clonotype was observed a handful of times. The gene calls are TRBV12-3 or TRBV12-4 and TRBJ2-1; D is perhaps TRBD2 (6 bases). The CDR3 is 14 residues long. V was shortened by 5 bases and J by 7 bases, with 15 bases between the two germline ends. CDR3 bases: TGTGCCAGCAGTCCCGTTACTAGCTGGAATGAGCAGTTCTTC. Translated: CASSPVTSWNEQFF.

V is TRBV6-6 and J is TRBJ1-4, with unresolved D. This CDR3 is 18 amino acids long. V was pared by 1 base and J by 12 bases, with 27 bases between. Germline V CDR1 and CDR2: MNHNY, SVGAGI (reference sequence). The CDR3 protein is CASSYLPPGEGPGGELFF. Here the CDR3 DNA reads TGTGCCAGCAGTTACTTACCCCCCGGGGAGGGCCCTGGCGGGGAACTGTTTTTT.